This T cell receptor (beta chain) was recovered during a study of T cell repertoires in cytomegalovirus infection. As for the study in general: It can be stated that public TCR beta signatures indicated CMV infection as well as a matching HLA type. Study-wide findings and caveats: Identification of carriers of CMV plus the relevant HLA was performed using cumulative public TCR beta family frequency. Ex vivo, HLA-C-restricted CMV-specific TCR beta clonotypes prevailed over the rest of the response.

This clonotype was detected ten times or more. The antigen is unknown. One entry per CDR3 protein results from TCRdb running MiXCR on the reads. The repertoire holds hundreds of thousands of distinct CDR3 sequences, with around 10% as singletons. Germline V gene sequence: CDR1 MNHEY, CDR2 SVGAGI. Germline trimming cut 7 bases from V and 2 bases from J; bases unmatched to any gene: 12. The CDR3 loop spans 16 amino acids. Material: PBMCs. The J gene is TRBJ1-1, the V gene TRBV6-5; TRBD1 matches at 8 bases. The TCR originated in a human donor in good health (CMV status not recorded). Some clones in this sample may be carry-over from other donors' samples. The CDR3 loop is CASKKDRALLNTEAFF. The CDR3 DNA follows: TGTGCCAGCAAAAAGGACAGGGCCCTCCTAAACACTGAAGCTTTCTTT.